The sequence of this T cell receptor (beta chain) was determined in a study of control samples from healthy donors and cancer patients. Trimming took 3 bases from V and 3 from J, leaving 13 bases between them. Germline CDR1 reads SGHRS; CDR2 reads YFSETQ. This CDR3 is 14 amino acids long. Clones were sequenced by immunoSEQ multiplex PCR, and TCRdb holds only the in-frame ones, with some missing. The sample has some 150,000 clones; 90% to 95% are singletons. Sample: blood. The TCR originated in a man between 40 and 49 years old in good health. This sequence joins TRBV5-1 and TRBJ2-7; maybe TRBD1 (6 bases). This chain's CDR3 is CASSSGQAFYEQYF. The CDR3 region has the DNA TGCGCCAGCAGCTCGGGACAAGCTTTCTACGAGCAGTACTTC.